These 26 T cell receptor beta chains share one sample of origin, sequenced in a study of OX40 agonist ivuxolimab in advanced cancers. The method was immunoSEQ multiplex PCR; TCRdb's version includes in-frame clones alone and lacks a portion of them. Seen here are about 49,000 clones, about 93% observed once, and the top ten hold approximately 11%. The sequences come from CD4+ or CD8+ T cells sorted from blood, collected in a trial of the OX40 agonist ivuxolimab. The receptor source for this set is an adult with an advanced solid tumor such as melanoma, head and neck, liver or kidney cancer.

The CDR3 loop reads CASSQDLRWDIQYF. The CDR3, as DNA: TGCGCCAGCAGCCAAGATCTACGCTGGGACATTCAGTACTTC. The gene calls are TRBV4-3 and TRBJ2-4; D unresolved. The CDR3 has 14 residues. Between the trimmed V and J ends, which lost 0 bases and 8 bases, there was a span of 11 bases. CDR1 is LGHNA and CDR2 is YSLEER in the germline V gene.

This clone was seen a few times. The chain recombines TRBV5-6 with TRBJ1-1; 8 bases are a match to TRBD1. V trimming: 3 bases; J trimming: 3 bases; junction bases outside the gene matches: 1. CDR1 is SGHDT and CDR2 is YYEEEE in the germline V gene. The CDR3 loop spans 13 amino acids. CDR3 amino acids: CASSSGQDTEAFF. The CDR3 coding sequence is TGTGCCAGCAGCTCGGGACAGGACACTGAAGCTTTCTTT.

The chain has TRBV19 and TRBJ1-2, with 8 bases aligning to TRBD1. Trimming cost V 10 bases and J 8 bases; bases outside gene matches: 15. The CDR3 loop spans 14 amino acids. Germline V gene sequence: CDR1 LNHDA, CDR2 SQIVND (reference sequence). The CDR3 spells CATPNKDRGDGYTF. CDR3 nucleotides: TGTGCCACTCCCAATAAAGACAGGGGAGACGGCTACACCTTC.

The chain joins TRBV7-8 to TRBJ2-7; 7 bases agree with TRBD2. V gave up 4 bases and J gave up 3 bases; unmatched junction bases: 18. CDR1 and CDR2 from the germline V gene are SGHVS and FQNEAQ. This CDR3 is 18 amino acids long. The CDR3 protein is CASSSSTTSRSNFYEQYF. CDR3 DNA: TGTGCCAGCAGCTCCTCGACGACTAGCCGGAGCAACTTCTACGAGCAGTACTTC.

The chain employs TRBV5-4 and TRBJ2-7; TRBD2 matches at 7 bases. The CDR3 loop spans 13 amino acids. Unmatched junction bases numbered 3, after V lost 0 bases and J lost 6 bases. Germline V CDR1 and CDR2: SGHNT, YYREEE (reference sequence). The CDR3 nucleotides are TGTGCCAGCAGCTTGGGACTAGCTGTCGAGCAGTACTTC. It is translated as CASSLGLAVEQYF.

This chain connects TRBV11-2 to TRBJ1-2; 7 nucleotides match TRBD1. Germline CDR1 reads SGHAT; CDR2 reads FQNNGV. The V gene end was trimmed by 1 base and the J gene end by 0 bases; junction bases not matched to a gene: 5. The CDR3 runs 16 residues. The CDR3 DNA reads as TGTGCCAGCAGCTTAGGAGGGGGCGAAGCTAACTATGGCTACACCTTC. Protein product: CASSLGGGEANYGYTF.

The rearrangement joins TRBV7-8 to TRBJ2-7; D is uncertain. Germline V gene lookup returns CDR1 SGHVS and CDR2 FQNEAQ. CDR3 length equals 13 residues. With 1 base removed from V and 3 bases from J, the gap between germline ends came to 7 bases. The CDR3: CASSLGSNYEQYF. As DNA, the CDR3 is TGTGCCAGCAGCTTAGGGTCAAACTACGAGCAGTACTTC.

J is TRBJ2-1 and V is TRBV9, with D perhaps matching TRBD2 (6 bases). The CDR3 runs 15 residues. Germline V gives CDR1 SGDLS, CDR2 YYNGEE. Trimming stripped 1 base from V and 9 bases from J, with 17 bases between. Written as DNA, the CDR3 is TGTGCCAGCAGCGTAACGGGCGGGACTGCGATTGAGCAGTTCTTC. Its protein product is CASSVTGGTAIEQFF.

The CDR3, as DNA: TGTGCCAGCACAGGGGGGACCGGGGAGCTGTTTTTT. It translates to CASTGGTGELFF. The chain combines TRBV5-4 with TRBJ2-2, with a possible D match to TRBD1 (7 bases). V lost 6 bases and J 5 bases, leaving 8 bases between the germline ends. Germline CDR1 SGHNT, CDR2 YYREEE (reference sequence). The CDR3 is 12 residues long.

V gene TRBV2 combines with J gene TRBJ1-1; D remains ambiguous. Per germline, CDR1 SNHLY and CDR2 FYNNEI. The V end lost 8 bases, the J end lost 0 bases, and 13 bases lay between the germline ends. The CDR3 length is 14 residues. The CDR3 reads CASDGRAMNTEAFF. The CDR3 coding sequence is TGTGCCAGCGATGGGCGGGCCATGAACACTGAAGCTTTCTTT.

The rearrangement uses TRBV19 and TRBJ2-1; possible D gene TRBD1, 6 bases. There are 15 residues in the CDR3. Trimming left V 10 bases short and J 1 base short, with 17 bases between. Germline loops: CDR1 LNHDA, CDR2 SQIVND (reference sequence). The chain's CDR3 is CATSIVQGSYNEQFF. CDR3 nucleotides: TGTGCCACCTCAATTGTACAGGGATCCTACAATGAGCAGTTCTTC.

J is TRBJ1-2 and V is TRBV12-2. TRBV12-2 is labeled a pseudogene. The CDR3 extends over 14 amino acids. The CDR3 DNA sequence: TGTGCAAGACCTAAACCGGGATCCGGCTATGGCTACACCTTC. Its protein is CARPKPGSGYGYTF.

By frequency in the sample, this clone is medium-sized (0.01 to 0.1%). Other DNA sequences of this sample code for an identical CDR3. V is TRBV19 and J is TRBJ2-7; D is undetermined. Germline loops: CDR1 LNHDA, CDR2 SQIVND (reference sequence). Trimming shortened V by 3 bases and J by 2 bases, and 11 bases separated the two germline ends. This CDR3 is built from 14 residues. The DNA for the CDR3 is TGTGCCAGTAGTATTGGTCAGGAAACCTACGAGCAGTACTTC. Amino acid sequence: CASSIGQETYEQYF. The variable domain in full, with the rest retrieved from reference TRBV19 and TRBJ2-7, is DGGITQSPKYLFRKEGQNVTLSCEQNLNHDAMYWYRQDPGQGLRLIYYSQIVNDFQKGDIAEGYSVSREKKESFPLTVTSAQKNPTAFYLCASSIGQETYEQYFGPGTRLTVT.

The chain recombines TRBV9 with TRBJ1-3; unclear D gene. Germline values: CDR1 SGDLS, CDR2 YYNGEE. Trimming cost V 3 bases and J 2 bases, with 15 bases left between them. The CDR3 contains 16 residues. The chain's CDR3 is CASSELALAPGNTIYF. CDR3 DNA: TGTGCCAGCAGCGAACTAGCCCTGGCCCCTGGAAACACCATATATTTT.

This chain uses TRBV5-1 with TRBJ2-2; 11 bases agree with TRBD2. The junction had 3 bases not matched to a gene; V was cut back by 2 bases and J by 0 bases. The length of the CDR3 is 17 residues. In germline, CDR1 is SGHRS, CDR2 YFSETQ. The CDR3 nucleotides read TGCGCCAGCAGCTTACCGGGACTAGCGGCGAACACCGGGGAGCTGTTTTTT. It specifies CASSLPGLAANTGELFF.

This chain joins TRBV6-5 and TRBJ2-1; no clear D. CDR3 length: 15 residues. The germline gives CDR1 MNHEY, CDR2 SVGAGI. V was clipped by 0 bases and J by 0 bases, with 6 bases between them. CDR3: CASSYSSASYNEQFF. The CDR3 DNA is TGTGCCAGCAGTTACTCAAGCGCCTCCTACAATGAGCAGTTCTTC.

This chain uses TRBV5-6 with TRBJ2-7; 9 positions agree with TRBD2. The CDR3 totals 15 residues. Germline CDR1 is SGHDT and CDR2 is YYEEEE. With 4 bases clipped from V and 3 bases from J, the junction kept 8 bases outside the gene matches. The CDR3 is CASSPAGGDLYEQYF. The DNA of the CDR3 is TGTGCCAGCAGCCCGGCGGGGGGGGATCTCTACGAGCAGTACTTC.

The V call is TRBV2, the J call TRBJ2-5; D may be TRBD2 (5 bases). Germline V gene sequence: CDR1 SNHLY, CDR2 FYNNEI. This CDR3 is 18 amino acids long. Between the trimmed V and J ends, which lost 2 bases and 2 bases, there was a span of 21 bases. CDR3 bases: TGTGCCAGCAGTGAAAGATGGGGAGCTTCGGGTCCTCAAGAGACCCAGTACTTC. Translated, it gives CASSERWGASGPQETQYF. Drawing the rest from reference TRBV2 and TRBJ2-5, the complete variable domain is EPEVTQTPSHQVTQMGQEVILRCVPISNHLYFYWYRQILGQKVEFLVSFYNNEISEKSEIFDDQFSVERPDGSNFTLKIRSTKLEDSAMYFCASSERWGASGPQETQYFGPGTRLLVL.

The CDR3 sequence: CASSFRLAGLHEQYF. CDR3 in DNA: TGTGCCAGCAGCTTCAGACTAGCGGGGCTCCACGAGCAGTACTTC. This chain links TRBV7-6 with TRBJ2-5; 11 nucleotides match TRBD2. The J call may be in error: the DNA end matches TRBJ2-7 better. The germline V gene encodes CDR1 SGHVS and CDR2 FNYEAQ. The CDR3 covers 15 residues.

V usage is TRBV27 and J usage is TRBJ2-5; perhaps D is TRBD1 or TRBD2 (6 bases each). There are 14 residues in the CDR3. Trimming removed 1 base from V and 3 bases from J, with 9 bases in between. Germline values: CDR1 MNHEY, CDR2 SMNVEV (reference sequence). For the CDR3, the DNA is TGTGCCAGCAGTTTATGGGGGGCCGAAGAGACCCAGTACTTC. Translated: CASSLWGAEETQYF.

This clone was detected only once. Here the CDR3 reads CASSETGMGGNYGYTF. The CDR3, as DNA: TGTGCCAGCAGCGAAACAGGGATGGGTGGAAACTATGGCTACACCTTC. V is TRBV9 and J is TRBJ1-2, with D possibly matching TRBD1 (6 bases). Per the germline V gene, CDR1 is SGDLS and CDR2 is YYNGEE. The CDR3 spans 16 residues. V lost 3 bases to trimming and J lost 2 bases, with 17 bases between them. Based on the CDR3 plus reference TRBV9 and TRBJ1-2, the full variable domain is DSGVTQTPKHLITATGQRVTLRCSPRSGDLSVYWYQQSLDQGLQFLIQYYNGEERAKGNILERFSAQQFPDLHSELNLSSLELGDSALYFCASSETGMGGNYGYTFGSGTRLTVV.

This clone appeared once. The V gene is TRBV4-3, the J gene TRBJ2-7, with 9 bases fitting TRBD1. The CDR3 extends over 15 amino acids. In germline, CDR1 is LGHNA, CDR2 YSLEER. The ends lost 4 bases at V and 4 bases at J; junction bases unmatched: 8. The DNA for the CDR3 is TGCGCCAGCAGCCCCTCGGGGACAGGGAATTACGAGCAGTACTTC. Its protein product is CASSPSGTGNYEQYF.

Written as DNA, the CDR3 is TGTGCCAGCAGCCACCCGGGAGCGAACGAGCAGTACTTC. This translates into CASSHPGANEQYF. V gene TRBV7-9 combines with J gene TRBJ2-7; D may be TRBD2 (6 bases). V lost 5 bases, J lost 5 bases, and 13 bases lay in between. This CDR3 has 13 amino acids. In germline, CDR1 is SEHNR, CDR2 FQNEAQ (reference sequence).

This chain joins TRBV11-2 and TRBJ2-7; 12 nucleotides align to TRBD2. Losses at the gene ends were 6 bases for V and 4 bases for J; bases not matched to a gene: 7. The length of the CDR3 is 15 residues. Per germline, CDR1 SGHAT and CDR2 FQNNGV. This CDR3 is CASSSTSGSFYEQYF. CDR3 coding DNA: TGTGCCAGCAGTTCGACTAGCGGGAGTTTTTACGAGCAGTACTTC.

CDR3 loop: CASGRGGLAGDADTQYF. CDR3 coding DNA: TGTGCCAGCGGACGAGGGGGACTAGCGGGAGATGCAGATACGCAGTATTTT. The V call is TRBV9, the J call TRBJ2-3; 14 nucleotides align to TRBD2. J gave up 4 bases and V 7 bases, and 11 bases lay outside the gene matches. This CDR3 contains 17 residues. Germline lookup yields CDR1 SGDLS and CDR2 YYNGEE.

As DNA, the CDR3 is TGTGCCAGCAGTTTTCCCCGGGACAGGGGACCTGGAAACACCATATATTTT. Translated: CASSFPRDRGPGNTIYF. This chain uses TRBV27 with TRBJ1-3; 10 bases agree with TRBD1. Germline-derived CDR1 and CDR2 are MNHEY and SMNVEV (reference sequence). The V and J ends lost 3 bases and 2 bases, in that order; junction bases with no gene match: 7. This CDR3 spans 17 amino acids.